The present T cell receptor (beta chain) was sequenced within a study of a mutant IDH1 vaccine in newly diagnosed glioma (TCRdb year 2021). Concerning the study at large: Vaccination began 4-6 weeks after radiotherapy alone, or alongside temozolomide cycles in the chemotherapy-containing groups. Of the 25 to 40 patients who were treated, about 62% were male and roughly 38% were female, and the mean age was roughly 40 years. Prior to enrollment, patients had been given standard therapy consisting of radiotherapy alone, temozolomide alone, or radiochemotherapy with temozolomide, with the combination given to most patients. Peripheral blood was collected at six visits: V03 (baseline), V05, V07, V10, V12 and V13. Longitudinal TCRB deep sequencing was performed for around 23 treated patients wherever samples were available for exploratory analyses. The week-35 safety follow-up was designated visit V12, and the week-47 end of study was designated visit V13.

The junction carries 8 bases between V and J, which are trimmed by 4 bases and 5 bases respectively. Taken from the germline V gene, the CDR1 and CDR2 loops are MGHRA and YSYEKL. The CDR3 sequence holds 13 residues, the cysteine and phenylalanine included. Of the read, only the CDR3 DNA is kept; its 39 bases are in frame from base 1. Results the study describes overall, beyond this receptor: Changes in the top peripheral T cell clonotypes picked up by TCRB sequencing did not appear to be linked to pseudoprogression. Availability determined which PBMC samples were chosen for TCRB deep sequencing. Immune responses induced by the vaccine were seen in approximately 93% of patients across multiple MHC alleles. The authors noted that analyses of patient blood samples could not be reproduced because of sample limitations.

Turning to this clone: The antigen this receptor binds is unknown. There are no base qualities to consult, and no much larger clone falls within one base.

The library was prepared using the immunoSEQ multiplex PCR assay. Rearranged TCR beta chain sequences were amplified with the hsTCRB Kit following the manufacturer's protocol. An Illumina MiSeq was used to sequence the TCRB libraries. In the source study's methods: Demultiplexing, trimming and gene mapping were performed with the kit vendor's proprietary platform. As stored in TCRdb, this immuneACCESS dataset retains in-frame rearrangements with V and J assigned. A fraction of the clones does not appear; measured against another copy, unresolved V genes explain less than half of the discrepancy, and the remainder lacks a known reason. The V and J calls and the clone size are those of that table, but D and trimming were determined from the DNA. Across this sample there are tens of thousands of clones, with almost 95% seen only once. Roughly 2.4% of the sample lies in the top ten. This specimen's time point label, interpreted: week 35, safety follow-up. Every vaccine dose consisted of 300 ug of a 20-mer mutant IDH1 peptide in Montanide, administered subcutaneously together with topical imiquimod. Patients were given eight vaccinations, in weeks 1, 3, 5, 7, 11, 15, 19 and 23, which matched visits V03 through V10. Newly diagnosed WHO grade 3 or 4 IDH1-mutant astrocytomas showing loss of nuclear ATRX were present in the donors. The samples were drawn from NOA16, a multicentre, single-arm, open-label phase I trial in Germany that tested a mutant IDH1 peptide vaccine in humans for the first time. The DNeasy Blood and Tissue Kit was used to extract genomic DNA from EDTA blood for TCRB sequencing.

This receptor was obtained from a man aged 50 to 59 with glioma. The sequencing used PBMCs, collected from a glioma patient whose treatment included an IDH1 peptide vaccine. The rearrangement joined TRBV4-1 to TRBJ2-2, with no confidently assigned D gene. The DNA sequence is TGCGCCAGCAGCCCCCTGGGGACCGGGGAGCTGTTTTTT. Its amino acids are CASSPLGTGELFF.